This T cell receptor (beta chain) was observed in a study of T-cell reconstitution after alpha-beta-depleted transplantation in children. Study outcomes and limitations: Several hundred graft clones that had expanded were reportedly the source of alpha-beta T cells about two months after transplant. The high TCRbeta diversity at day 60 in some patients came from surviving recipient T cells and thymic progenitors. Hyperexpanded clones declined; after one year, newly produced T cells mostly supplied diversity.

Trimming shortened V by 7 bases and J by 3 bases, and 11 bases separated the two germline ends. The CDR3 is 13 residues long. The germline gives CDR1 KGHDR, CDR2 SFDVKD. Preparation of the TCRbeta library was carried out with unique molecular identifiers. MiXCR, applied by TCRdb to the PCR reads, yields one record per CDR3 protein. Here the sample spans hundreds of thousands of distinct CDR3 sequences, about 12% being singletons. In this sample, this clonotype turned up a few times. Its antigen is currently unknown. This chain links TRBV24-1 with TRBJ2-5; TRBD2 is a possible D gene (5 bases). The sequence was collected from a girl aged 2-10 years with congenital amegakaryocytic thrombocytopenia, due to receive a stem cell transplant. The sample consisted of PBMCs, taken before TCRalphabeta/CD19-depleted stem cell transplant. The CDR3 coding sequence is TGTGCCACCAGGGCCGCGGGTGAAGAGACCCAGTACTTC. Residues: CATRAAGEETQYF.